This T cell receptor beta chain appears in the sequencing data of a study of T cells expressing NK-cell markers. Each CDR3 protein gets one entry in TCRdb, which reprocessed the 5' RACE reads and gives no DNA. In total, the table holds about 110,000 distinct CDR3 sequences. In germline, CDR1 is LGHDT, CDR2 YNNKEL (reference sequence). This CDR3 spans 16 amino acids. What was sequenced was blood T cells: a sorted CD56 or NKG2C T cell subset, CD4+ or CD8+ T cells, or bulk PBMC T cells (not recorded which). The receptor was derived from a woman between 18 and 70 years old in good health. The V and J genes are TRBV3-1 and TRBJ1-2; absent DNA, TCRdb's TRBD1 call cannot be checked. The CDR3 here is CASSQAGTGIFYGYTF.